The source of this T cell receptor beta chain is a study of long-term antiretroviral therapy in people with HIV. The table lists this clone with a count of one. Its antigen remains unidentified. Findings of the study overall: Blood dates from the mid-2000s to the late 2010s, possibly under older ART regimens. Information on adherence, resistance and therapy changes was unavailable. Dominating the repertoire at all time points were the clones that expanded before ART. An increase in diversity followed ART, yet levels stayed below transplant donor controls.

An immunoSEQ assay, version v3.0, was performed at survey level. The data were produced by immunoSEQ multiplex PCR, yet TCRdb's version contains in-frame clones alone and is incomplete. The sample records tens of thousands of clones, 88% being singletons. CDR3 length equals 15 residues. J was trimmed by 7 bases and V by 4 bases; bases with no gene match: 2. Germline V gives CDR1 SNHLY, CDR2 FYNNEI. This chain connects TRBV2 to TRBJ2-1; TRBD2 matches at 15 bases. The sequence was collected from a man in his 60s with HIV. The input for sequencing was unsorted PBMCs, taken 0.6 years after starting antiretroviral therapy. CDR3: CASSGTSGGANEQFF. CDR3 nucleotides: TGTGCCAGCAGTGGGACTAGCGGGGGGGCGAATGAGCAGTTCTTC.